The rows below give T cell receptor beta chains drawn from one sample of a study of T cell changes during pregnancy in multiple sclerosis. Repertoires were generated with immunoSEQ multiplex PCR, while TCRdb's copy carries only in-frame clones and drops some. The sample lists fewer than 110,000 clones, 92% occurring once. Sample: peripheral blood, taken in the third trimester of pregnancy. The receptors stem from a female donor in good health, enrolled as a control in a pregnancy study. Both conserved end residues are part of each CDR3. D genes are given only for firm matches. Only some rows state a clone size, as once, few, many or a class for expanded clones.

>TRBJ1-5|TRBD1|TRBV18|-
TGTGCCAGCTCAACCCAGGGGGTTCTCGGACAGCCCCAGCATTTT
CASSTQGVLGQPQHF
>TRBJ2-1|TRBD1|TRBV5-1|-
TGCGCCAGCAGCTCAACAGGGGAATTTGGATACAATGAGCAGTTCTTC
CASSSTGEFGYNEQFF
>TRBJ2-3|-|TRBV6-5|-
TGTGCCAGCCGTCGGTCAGATACGCAGTATTTT
CASRRSDTQYF
>TRBJ2-7|TRBD1|TRBV7-2|once
TGTGCCAGCGGGACAGGGGCCCCCACCATCTACGAGCAGTACTTC
CASGTGAPTIYEQYF
>TRBJ2-7|TRBD2|TRBV2|once
TGTGCCAGCAGCGACCCGGGGGGTGGCCCGGGGGAGCAGTACTTC
CASSDPGGGPGEQYF
>TRBJ2-5|TRBD2|TRBV6-6|-
TGTGCCAGCGGAGTGGGGCGGGGGGAGACCCAGTACTTC
CASGVGRGETQYF
>TRBJ1-1|TRBD1|TRBV27|once
TGTGCCAGCAGGGCGTTAGGGGACAGCTTGAACACTGAAGCTTTCTTT
CASRALGDSLNTEAFF
>TRBJ2-7|TRBD2|TRBV10-3|-
TGTGCCAGCGGGGGGAGCTCCTACGAGCAGTACTTC
CASGGSSYEQYF
>TRBJ1-6|TRBD1|TRBV7-6|-
TGTGCCAGCTCTCGGGACAGGGACTCACCCCTCCACTTT
CASSRDRDSPLHF
>TRBJ1-3|-|TRBV11-2|-
TGTGCCAGCAGCTTTCTCCTCTCTGGAAACACCATATATTTT
CASSFLLSGNTIYF
>TRBJ2-1|TRBD2|TRBV6-4|few
TGTGCCAGCAGTGACTCGAGACGGGGGGGCCTCTACAATGAGCAGTTCTTC
CASSDSRRGGLYNEQFF
>TRBJ2-1|-|TRBV6-4|once
TGTGCCAGCAGTGACGGGGGGATTTACAATGAGCAGTTCTTC
CASSDGGIYNEQFF
>TRBJ2-4|-|TRBV30|-
TGTGCCTGGAGTTTGGAAAGGAGCCTCAACATTCAGTACTTC
CAWSLERSLNIQYF
>TRBJ2-1|TRBD2|TRBV5-4|-
TGTGCCAGCAGCGCCTCTAGCGGGGGGGCCTACAATGAGCAGTTCTTC
CASSASSGGAYNEQFF
>TRBJ2-1|TRBD2|TRBV14|-
TGTGCCAGCAGCCAAAGGATAGCGGGGGGGCGCGAGCAGTTCTTC
CASSQRIAGGREQFF
>TRBJ1-5|TRBD1|TRBV11-2|-
TGTGCCAGCAGCAACAGGGGGGATCAGCCCCAGCATTTT
CASSNRGDQPQHF
>TRBJ1-5|-|TRBV15|once
TGTGCCACCAGCAGGAACAGGGCGGGCAATCAGCCCCAGCATTTT
CATSRNRAGNQPQHF
>TRBJ1-2|-|TRBV15|-
TGTGCCACCAGCAGAGATAGCGGTCTGAACTATGGCTACACCTTC
CATSRDSGLNYGYTF
>TRBJ2-7|TRBD1|TRBV11-2|-
TGTGCCAGCAGCATAAGATCTCGGACAGGGGGCAGGGAGCAGTACTTC
CASSIRSRTGGREQYF
>TRBJ2-1|-|TRBV6-1|-
TGTGCCAGCAGTGGACAAGCATACAATGAGCAGTTCTTC
CASSGQAYNEQFF
>TRBJ1-4|-|TRBV6-1|-
TGTGCCAGCAGTGAAGCGCCCAACCTAGGAAAACTGTTTTTT
CASSEAPNLGKLFF
>TRBJ1-5|-|TRBV7-8|-
TGTGCCAGCAGCTCCACTGGTCAGCCCCAGCATTTT
CASSSTGQPQHF
>TRBJ2-4|-|TRBV27|-
TGTGCCAGCAGTTTATATTCTACCAGGGAAACGCGCCTAGCCAAAAACATTCAGTACTTC
CASSLYSTRETRLAKNIQYF
>TRBJ2-1|-|TRBV15|-
TGTGCCACCAGCAGGCAGGGTGATGAGCAGTTCTTC
CATSRQGDEQFF
>TRBJ1-2|TRBD1|TRBV11-2|-
TGTGCCAGCAGCCCCGGGACAGGGCGGTTGCGGGGCTACACCTTC
CASSPGTGRLRGYTF
>TRBJ1-1|TRBD1|TRBV30|-
TGTGCCCACCCCAGGGGGATGAACACTGAAGCTTTCTTT
CAHPRGMNTEAFF
>TRBJ2-7|TRBD1|TRBV30|-
TGTGCCAGCCGGGACAGGGGTCCTTACGAGCAGTACTTC
CASRDRGPYEQYF
>TRBJ1-4|-|TRBV25-1|-
TGTGCCAGCAGTGAAACTCTGACTATTGATGAAAAACTGTTTTTT
CASSETLTIDEKLFF
>TRBJ1-2|-|TRBV20-1|-
TGCAGTGCTAGAGTTGCAGATGGCTACACCTTC
CSARVADGYTF
>TRBJ1-6|TRBD1|TRBV2|-
TGTGCCAGCAGCAGGGACAGGGGATATTCACCCCTCCACTTT
CASSRDRGYSPLHF
>TRBJ2-1|TRBD1|TRBV2|-
TGTGCCAGCAGCCCGGGAAGGGGGCTCAATGAGCAGTTCTTC
CASSPGRGLNEQFF
>TRBJ1-1|-|TRBV6-5|-
TGTGCCAGCAGTGAGACAGCTATGAACACTGAAGCTTTCTTT
CASSETAMNTEAFF
>TRBJ2-5|-|TRBV30|-
TGTGCCTGGATAGGGGGTCCAGGAGAGACCCAGTACTTC
CAWIGGPGETQYF
>TRBJ2-2|-|TRBV7-9|once
TGTGCCAGCAGCTTAAAGTTTAGCGGGGACAGAGCCGGGGAGCTGTTTTTT
CASSLKFSGDRAGELFF
>TRBJ2-3|-|TRBV7-9|-
TGTGCCAGCAGCTTATTCTCCGGGGGTGTGGGCACAGATACGCAGTATTTT
CASSLFSGGVGTDTQYF
>TRBJ1-4|-|TRBV6-1|few
TGTGCCAGCAGTGAAAGTCCAGGGCTTAATGAAAAACTGTTTTTT
CASSESPGLNEKLFF
>TRBJ1-2|-|TRBV5-6|-
TGTGCCAGCAGCCCCGGACAGAATTTGGGCTATGGCTACACCTTC
CASSPGQNLGYGYTF
>TRBJ1-1|-|TRBV5-1|few
TGCGCCAGCAGCTTGGAGCAGAACACTGAAGCTTTCTTT
CASSLEQNTEAFF
>TRBJ2-3|TRBD2|TRBV30|-
TGTGCCTGGGGCTTGGGACTAGCGGGGTTAACAGATACGCAGTATTTT
CAWGLGLAGLTDTQYF
>TRBJ1-5|TRBD1|TRBV9|-
TGTGCCAGCAGCGTAACCGACAGGGATGGTCAGCCCCAGCATTTT
CASSVTDRDGQPQHF
>TRBJ1-2|TRBD1|TRBV4-3|-
TGCGCCAGCAGCCAAGATTCACCCCGATCGACAGGGTATGGCTATGGCTACACCTTC
CASSQDSPRSTGYGYGYTF
>TRBJ2-5|TRBD2|TRBV5-1|-
TGCGCCAGCTGCGCTAGCGGGGGGGCCAGCGGATTTACCCAGTACTTC
CASCASGGASGFTQYF
>TRBJ2-5|TRBD2|TRBV29-1|-
TGCAGCGCCGGGGGGAGCCCTAGGGGAGAGACCCAGTACTTC
CSAGGSPRGETQYF
>TRBJ2-5|TRBD2|TRBV7-7|-
TGTGCTAGCAGCCTATTAGCGGGGGAACGGATGGAGACCCAGTACTTC
CASSLLAGERMETQYF
>TRBJ2-1|-|TRBV11-2|once
TGTGCCAGCAGCTCGTGGCTAAGAGGGAATGAGCAGTTCTTC
CASSSWLRGNEQFF
>TRBJ2-7|-|TRBV19|-
TGTGCCAGTAGCCAGACAGGATCAATCTACGAGCAGTACTTC
CASSQTGSIYEQYF